Below are 28 T cell receptor beta chains sequenced from a single sample in a study of monozygotic twins with inflammatory bowel disease. TCRdb derives one entry per CDR3 protein from the 5' RACE reads, leaving out DNA. Its table records approximately 390,000 distinct CDR3 sequences. What was sequenced was blood. Receptors originate from a human donor with ulcerative colitis or Crohn's disease, or a healthy co-twin of an affected twin (not recorded which).

The V gene is TRBV7-2, the J gene TRBJ2-3; as DNA is missing, the TRBD1 call by TCRdb cannot be tested. The CDR3 is 12 residues long. Germline CDR1 is SGHTA and CDR2 is FQGNSA. The CDR3 reads CASSHRGDTQYF.

J is TRBJ1-2 and V is TRBV6-2 or TRBV6-3. Germline V lookup: CDR1 MNHEY, CDR2 SVGEGT. The CDR3 runs to 14 residues. The CDR3 here is CASSYSPQNYGYTF.

The rearrangement joins TRBV15 to TRBJ1-5. The CDR3 contains 14 residues. Per germline, CDR1 LNHNV and CDR2 YYDKDF (reference sequence). This CDR3 is CATSRETVRQPQHF.

The chain links TRBV11-2 to TRBJ2-5; with no DNA, the TCRdb D assignment of TRBD1 cannot be verified. Germline V gives CDR1 SGHAT, CDR2 FQNNGV. The CDR3 length is 14 residues. CDR3 protein: CASSRTAGEETQYF.

The chain joins TRBV5-5 to TRBJ1-3; the TCRdb call, TRBD1, lacks DNA for checking. The germline V gene encodes CDR1 SGHKS and CDR2 YYEKEE (reference sequence). CDR3 size: 15 residues. The CDR3: CASRPTGLSGNTIYF.

The chain has TRBV15 and TRBJ2-7; no DNA is available, so the TRBD1 call from TCRdb remains unchecked. CDR1 and CDR2 from the germline V gene are LNHNV and YYDKDF (reference sequence). The CDR3 consists of 15 residues. Here the CDR3 reads CATSTRTTGLYEQYF.

The chain links TRBV5-1 to TRBJ1-2; TCRdb returns TRBD1, unconfirmable since there is no DNA. The CDR3 is made up of 12 amino acids. The V gene's germline CDR1 is SGHRS and CDR2 YFSETQ. CDR3 in amino acids: CASSGDRFASAF. Full variable domain (outside the CDR3, taken from reference TRBV5-1 and TRBJ1-2): KAGVTQTPRYLIKTRGQQVTLSCSPISGHRSVSWYQQTPGQGLQFLFEYFSETQRNKGNFPGRFSGRQFSNSRSEMNVSTLELGDSALYLCASSGDRFASAFGSGTRLTVV.

This chain uses TRBV20-1 with TRBJ2-2; TCRdb gives TRBD2 as the D gene, but with no DNA this cannot be confirmed. CDR3 length equals 18 residues. The germline CDR1 and CDR2 sequences are DFQATT and SNEGSKA (reference sequence). CDR3 amino acids: CSARGTGGSSGRAGELFF.

The genes are TRBV14 and TRBJ1-2; with no DNA, the TCRdb D assignment of TRBD1 cannot be verified. Per the germline V gene, CDR1 is SGHDN and CDR2 is FVKESK. There are 17 residues in the CDR3. The chain's CDR3 is CASSQDPSPGPEYGYTF.

V is TRBV15 and J is TRBJ2-7; TCRdb gives TRBD2 as the D gene, but with no DNA this cannot be confirmed. CDR1 and CDR2 (germline): LNHNV, YYDKDF (reference sequence). CDR3 length: 13 amino acids. The CDR3 protein is CATSRGLTYEQYF.

The CDR3 sequence: CASSSLTGFETQYF. J is TRBJ2-5 and V is TRBV7-2; TCRdb selects TRBD1, and the lack of DNA leaves this call unchecked. The germline CDR1 and CDR2 sequences are SGHTA and FQGNSA. The CDR3 contains 14 residues.

The rearrangement joins TRBV12-3 or TRBV12-4 to TRBJ1-1; checking the TCRdb D call of TRBD1 is not possible without DNA. This CDR3 has 14 amino acids. CDR3 protein: CASSFRGVNTEAFF.

The V gene is TRBV5-8, the J gene TRBJ1-5; the TRBD1 assignment by TCRdb is unverifiable without DNA. The CDR3 contains 14 residues. CDR1 and CDR2 from the germline V gene are SGHTS and YDEGEE. CDR3 amino acids: CASSGGTGYQPQHF. The full variable domain, with the rest looked up from reference TRBV5-8 and TRBJ1-5, is EAGVTQSPTHLIKTRGQQATLRCSPISGHTSVYWYQQALGLGLQFLLWYDEGEERNRGNFPPRFSGRQFPNYSSELNVNALELEDSALYLCASSGGTGYQPQHFGDGTRLSIL.

The chain combines TRBV28 with TRBJ2-7; TCRdb returns TRBD2, unconfirmable since there is no DNA. Germline V gene sequence: CDR1 MDHEN, CDR2 SYDVKM. The CDR3 covers 16 residues. The CDR3 is CASSLVAGDASYEQYF.

CDR3 region: CASSPFGETGGDEQYF. V and J are TRBV9 and TRBJ2-7; absent DNA, TCRdb's TRBD1 call cannot be checked. The CDR3 is made up of 16 amino acids. CDR1 and CDR2 from the germline V gene are SGDLS and YYNGEE.

The chain combines TRBV7-4 with TRBJ1-3. CDR3 length: 16 residues. Per germline, CDR1 SGHVT and CDR2 SQSDAQ. The CDR3 protein is CASSFQPHRTGNTIYF. The entire variable domain, with the rest obtained from reference TRBV7-4 and TRBJ1-3, is as follows: GAGVSQSPRYKVAKRGRDVALRCDSISGHVTLYWYRQTLGQGSEVLTYSQSDAQRDKSGRPSGRFSAERPERSVSTLKIQRTEQGDSAVYLCASSFQPHRTGNTIYFGEGSWLTVV.

V and J are TRBV7-3 and TRBJ2-3; TCRdb designates TRBD2, a call that cannot be tested without DNA. The germline CDR1 and CDR2 sequences are SGHTA and FQGTGA. The CDR3 consists of 16 residues. This CDR3 reads CASSSLGLAGTDTQYF.

This chain joins TRBV11-2 and TRBJ2-1; as DNA is missing, the TRBD1 call by TCRdb cannot be tested. This CDR3 has 15 residues. CDR1 SGHAT and CDR2 FQNNGV come from the germline V gene. This CDR3 reads CASSLGGGIKDEQFF.

The chain joins TRBV27 to TRBJ1-2; TCRdb outputs TRBD1, but without DNA this stays unchecked. Germline CDR1 and CDR2: MNHEY and SMNVEV (reference sequence). The CDR3 extends over 13 amino acids. CDR3 protein: CASKGQGRYGYTF.

The chain is built from TRBV19 and TRBJ2-7; the TCRdb call, TRBD1, lacks DNA for checking. The CDR3 loop spans 14 amino acids. CDR1 LNHDA and CDR2 SQIVND come from the germline V gene (reference sequence). This chain's CDR3 is CASSTSDTSYEQYF.

The V and J genes are TRBV12-3 or TRBV12-4 and TRBJ1-1; the D gene TCRdb calls, TRBD1, cannot be checked with no DNA. The CDR3 is 17 amino acids. The CDR3 region is CASSPGTLVRMNTEAFF.

V and J are TRBV7-2 and TRBJ1-2. This CDR3 comprises 13 residues. The germline V gene encodes CDR1 SGHTA and CDR2 FQGNSA. CDR3 amino acids: CASSLLTSGGYTF.

The chain is built from TRBV20-1 and TRBJ2-1; lacking DNA, the TRBD2 call made by TCRdb goes unchecked. The CDR3 extends over 15 amino acids. Germline V gene lookup returns CDR1 DFQATT and CDR2 SNEGSKA (reference sequence). CDR3 amino acids: CSASPGGASYNEQFF.

The V call is TRBV10-2, the J call TRBJ2-2; there is no DNA to check the TCRdb D call of TRBD2. This CDR3 comprises 16 residues. Germline CDR1 is WSHSY and CDR2 is SAAADI. CDR3 amino acids: CASSPTSGTNTGELFF.

This sequence joins TRBV6-2 or TRBV6-3 and TRBJ2-7. Germline CDR1 MNHEY, CDR2 SVGEGT. The CDR3 extends over 12 amino acids. The CDR3 region is CASRRGAYEQYF.

This chain uses TRBV4-1 with TRBJ2-1; the D call of TRBD2 rests on TCRdb alone, since no DNA is present to check it. There are 16 residues in the CDR3. CDR1 is MGHRA, CDR2 YSYEKL, per germline. CDR3 region: CASSQDAGESYNEQFF.

V gene TRBV20-1 combines with J gene TRBJ2-7; the D call from TCRdb, TRBD2, cannot be confirmed without DNA. Germline-derived CDR1 and CDR2 are DFQATT and SNEGSKA (reference sequence). The CDR3 is made up of 17 amino acids. CDR3: CSARDTTSGRPSYEQYF.

The chain carries TRBV19 and TRBJ2-1. In germline, CDR1 is LNHDA, CDR2 SQIVND (reference sequence). The CDR3 contains 15 residues. The CDR3 is CASTQTANQYNEQFF.